This T cell receptor beta chain was sequenced during a study of blood T cell repertoires in COVID-19. Turning to the study itself: The samples span acute and convalescent COVID-19 from the United States, Italy and Spain. In each case, the material was cDNA or gDNA derived from T cells, B-cell-depleted T cells, or PBMCs.

J was trimmed by 3 bases and V by 3 bases; bases with no gene match: 14. This CDR3 has 17 amino acids. Germline CDR1 reads SGHRS; CDR2 reads YFSETQ. Profiled with immunoSEQ multiplex PCR; TCRdb holds only in-frame clones, not every one. The sample has fewer than 75,000 clones, more than 90% seen once. The specimen sequenced was peripheral blood. The rearrangement uses TRBV5-1 and TRBJ1-2; 7 nucleotides match TRBD1. This clonotype originated in a human donor in a cohort sampled during active COVID-19. DNA of the CDR3: TGCGCCAGCAGCTCCGGGACAGACACTAATATTTACTATGGCTACACCTTC. It encodes CASSSGTDTNIYYGYTF.